One T cell receptor beta chain is described in this entry. Its antigen is not known. This entry comes from a study of cytomegalovirus exposure and HLA in healthy donors. Overall study: Previous work identified 120 million or so unique TCR beta sequences from about 179 million T cells. Overall study results and limits: In vitro data verified three CMV-associated chains as specific for CMV antigens. In a later analysis, V- and J-gene trimming of beta chains associated with a DCLRE1C missense variant, replicated independently.

Vbeta (60) and Jbeta (13) primers were used in the PCR. Sequencing was performed with immunoSEQ multiplex PCR; in TCRdb, only in-frame clones are kept and a portion is missing. The repertoire holds roughly 50,000 clones, with under 80% as singletons. V was trimmed by 6 bases and J by 0 bases, leaving 5 bases between them. The CDR3 length is 13 residues. Germline CDR1 is MNHEY and CDR2 is SMNVEV (reference sequence). This receptor was obtained from a man aged 30 to 45 in good health and CMV-seropositive. V gene TRBV27 combines with J gene TRBJ2-2, with D possibly matching TRBD2 (5 bases). Sequenced input: PBMCs. In DNA, the CDR3 is TGTGCCAGCAGCGGGACGAACACCGGGGAGCTGTTTTTT. It is translated as CASSGTNTGELFF.